Listed here are 32 T cell receptor beta chains from one sample, sequenced in a study of human T cells and chemical hapten exposure. Specified time point: patch test 3, about 24 weeks after DPC sensitization. Treatment described: therapeutic diphenylcyclopropenone sensitization with weekly scalp DPC. MiXCR, run by TCRdb on the RACE reads, gives a single entry per CDR3 protein. The sample has around 150,000 distinct CDR3 sequences, about a quarter seen once. The material sequenced was whole blood, taken in connection with sensitization to the hapten diphenylcyclopropenone (DPC). Receptors originate from a woman under 30 with alopecia areata. Some clones in this sample may be carry-over from other donors' samples.

The rearrangement joins TRBV7-2 to TRBJ2-7; a weak D match, TRBD2 (6 bases). The CDR3 sequence is 14 residues long. Trimming removed 2 bases at V and 3 bases at J, with 11 bases between. The V gene's germline CDR1 is SGHTA and CDR2 FQGNSA. The CDR3 coding sequence is TGTGCCAGCAGCTTAAGGCGGGGTATCTACGAGCAGTACTTC. Amino acids: CASSLRRGIYEQYF.

This clonotype was detected a few times. The chain is built from TRBV7-2 and TRBJ2-3; 9 bases fit TRBD2. Germline values: CDR1 SGHTA, CDR2 FQGNSA. This CDR3 has 20 amino acids. Trimming cost V 1 base and J 5 bases; bases outside gene matches: 19. The CDR3 region is CASSLVQGGKLAGTLDTQYF. CDR3 coding DNA: TGTGCCAGCAGCTTAGTCCAGGGGGGGAAGCTAGCGGGGACATTAGATACGCAGTATTTT.

The chain combines TRBV6-5 with TRBJ1-2; 9 bases are shared with TRBD1. The V and J ends lost 7 bases and 0 bases, in that order; junction bases with no gene match: 3. The CDR3 runs 14 residues. Germline V gives CDR1 MNHEY, CDR2 SVGAGI. The CDR3 region is CASMRTGANYGYTF. CDR3 in DNA: TGTGCCAGCATGCGGACAGGGGCTAACTATGGCTACACCTTC.

In its sample, this clonotype was seen a few times. The chain recombines TRBV29-1 with TRBJ1-1; D is possibly TRBD1 (5 bases). The CDR3 loop spans 11 amino acids. Trimming removed 5 bases from V and 6 bases from J, with 10 bases in between. The V gene's germline CDR1 is SQVTM and CDR2 ANQGSEA. CDR3 region: CSVKGFAEAFF. CDR3 in DNA: TGCAGCGTTAAGGGGTTCGCTGAAGCTTTCTTT.

This clonotype turned up a few times. V is TRBV6-5 and J is TRBJ1-1; possible D gene TRBD1, 5 bases. This CDR3 is built from 16 residues. The germline V gene has CDR1 MNHEY and CDR2 SVGAGI. Trimming removed 0 bases at V and 3 bases at J, with 14 bases between. CDR3 loop: CASSYSRGAAHTEAFF. The CDR3 DNA reads TGTGCCAGCAGTTACTCGAGAGGGGCTGCTCACACTGAAGCTTTCTTT.

This chain joins TRBV10-3 and TRBJ2-3; weak D call: TRBD2 (6 bases). The V end was cut by 4 bases, the J end by 6 bases, with 8 bases between. Germline values: CDR1 ENHRY, CDR2 SYGVKD. The CDR3 is made up of 12 amino acids. CDR3 nucleotides: TGTGCCATCAGTGGACGGGGGGATACGCAGTATTTT. This sequence encodes CAISGRGDTQYF.

This clonotype was seen repeatedly, ten times or more. The V and J genes are TRBV7-2 and TRBJ1-6, with 7 bases fitting TRBD1. CDR1 is SGHTA, CDR2 FQGNSA, per germline. The V segment lost 4 bases and the J segment 7 bases; nucleotides outside the gene matches: 7. The CDR3 is made up of 15 amino acids. Written as DNA, the CDR3 is TGTGCCAGCAGCTCCCAGACAGGGTTCAATTCACCCCTCCACTTT. The encoded protein is CASSSQTGFNSPLHF. The whole variable domain, filled in from reference TRBV7-2 and TRBJ1-6, reads GAGVSQSPSNKVTEKGKDVELRCDPISGHTALYWYRQSLGQGLEFLIYFQGNSAPDKSGLPSDRFSAERTGGSVSTLTIQRTQQEDSAVYLCASSSQTGFNSPLHFGNGTRLTVT.

The CDR3 coding sequence is TGTGCCAGCAGCGTAGATTCCGGGGGCACCACAGATACGCAGTATTTT. It yields the protein CASSVDSGGTTDTQYF. The chain recombines TRBV9 with TRBJ2-3, with D possibly being TRBD1 or TRBD2 (6 bases each). CDR3 length equals 16 residues. V lost 0 bases to trimming and J lost 2 bases, with 13 bases between them. Germline CDR1 reads SGDLS; CDR2 reads YYNGEE. The full variable domain, rest sourced from reference TRBV9 and TRBJ2-3, is DSGVTQTPKHLITATGQRVTLRCSPRSGDLSVYWYQQSLDQGLQFLIQYYNGEERAKGNILERFSAQQFPDLHSELNLSSLELGDSALYFCASSVDSGGTTDTQYFGPGTRLTVL.

This clonotype was counted a few times. CDR3 nucleotide sequence: TGTGCCAGCAGCTTGGTAGGAGCAGATACGCAGTATTTT. It translates to CASSLVGADTQYF. The V call is TRBV5-8, the J call TRBJ2-3, with D hard to call. In germline, CDR1 is SGHTS, CDR2 YDEGEE. The CDR3 contains 13 residues. Deletions cut 0 bases from V and 4 bases from J, with 6 bases between.

This clonotype appeared a few times. This chain uses TRBV5-6 with TRBJ2-3, with 9 bases that match TRBD1. The CDR3 runs 16 residues. CDR1 SGHDT and CDR2 YYEEEE come from the germline V gene. The J segment lost 2 bases and the V segment lost 6 bases, leaving 10 bases of the junction unmatched. The CDR3 DNA sequence: TGTGCCAGCACCCTTGGCCGGGACAGGGACACAGATACGCAGTATTTT. This codes for CASTLGRDRDTDTQYF.

The chain recombines TRBV4-3 with TRBJ2-3; D might be TRBD2 (7 bases). Germline V gene sequence: CDR1 LGHNA, CDR2 YSLEER. The length of the CDR3 is 15 residues. V gave up 2 bases and J gave up 4 bases, with 13 bases separating them. The CDR3 sequence: CASSQSVGGPDTQYF. The CDR3 coding sequence is TGCGCCAGCAGCCAATCAGTGGGGGGGCCAGATACGCAGTATTTT.

This clonotype was detected a few times. The CDR3 spells CASSPGVGYTF. The DNA for the CDR3 is TGTGCCAGCAGTCCAGGAGTTGGCTACACCTTC. This chain uses TRBV6-2 or TRBV6-3 with TRBJ1-2; D call uncertain. There are 11 residues in the CDR3. The germline CDR1 and CDR2 sequences are MNHEY and SVGEGT. Trimming took 5 bases from V and 7 from J, leaving 8 bases between them.

The rearrangement joins TRBV18 to TRBJ1-1; no reliable D call. Germline V gene lookup returns CDR1 KGHSH and CDR2 LQKENI. The V end was cut by 6 bases, the J end by 1 base, with 9 bases between. The CDR3 consists of 13 residues. Here the CDR3 DNA reads TGTGCCAGCTCGAGGGCACAGAACACTGAAGCTTTCTTT. This sequence encodes CASSRAQNTEAFF.

This clonotype turned up a few times. The chain carries TRBV5-1 and TRBJ2-5; D is uncertain. CDR1 and CDR2 (germline): SGHRS, YFSETQ. This CDR3 comprises 12 residues. Trimming stripped 5 bases from V and 3 bases from J, with 8 bases between. CDR3 region: CASRGREETQYF. The CDR3 DNA reads TGCGCCAGCAGGGGCCGGGAAGAGACCCAGTACTTC.

J is TRBJ2-5 and V is TRBV7-9, with 8 bases identical to TRBD1. CDR3 size: 13 residues. Germline V gene data show CDR1 as SEHNR and CDR2 as FQNEAQ (reference sequence). Trimming took 4 bases from V and 4 from J; bases not matched to a gene: 2. The CDR3 nucleotides read TGTGCCAGCAGCTGGACAGGGAGAGAGACCCAGTACTTC. As protein: CASSWTGRETQYF.

This clonotype has a count of ten or more. In nucleotides, the CDR3 is TGTGCCAGCAGCCCGACAGGGACTGAAGCTTTCTTT. It translates to CASSPTGTEAFF. V and J are TRBV7-2 and TRBJ1-1; 7 nucleotides align to TRBD1. The trim removed 5 bases at V and 5 bases at J, leaving 2 bases unmatched. This CDR3 is built from 12 residues. Germline V gene sequence: CDR1 SGHTA, CDR2 FQGNSA. The complete variable domain, with remaining parts taken from reference TRBV7-2 and TRBJ1-1, reads GAGVSQSPSNKVTEKGKDVELRCDPISGHTALYWYRQSLGQGLEFLIYFQGNSAPDKSGLPSDRFSAERTGGSVSTLTIQRTQQEDSAVYLCASSPTGTEAFFGQGTRLTVV.

The chain couples TRBV18 to TRBJ1-3, with a weak D call TRBD1 (5 bases). The CDR3 runs to 11 residues. V was pared by 3 bases and J by 8 bases, with 5 bases between. The germline gives CDR1 KGHSH, CDR2 LQKENI. As DNA, the CDR3 is TGTGCCAGCTCACCGGGGGACACCATATATTTT. Translating it yields CASSPGDTIYF.

The chain links TRBV6-1 to TRBJ2-3, with D possibly TRBD2 on 5 matching bases. CDR1 is MNHNS and CDR2 is SASEGT in the germline V gene. Trimming took off 1 base at V and 3 bases at J, with 8 bases between the two ends. The CDR3 has 14 residues. The CDR3 DNA follows: TGTGCCAGCAGTGAAGGGCGCGGGACAGATACGCAGTATTTT. It specifies CASSEGRGTDTQYF.

This clonotype turned up a few times. This chain links TRBV9 with TRBJ1-5, with a possible D match to TRBD1 (6 bases). Trimming took 3 bases from V and 5 from J, leaving 15 bases between them. The germline V gene encodes CDR1 SGDLS and CDR2 YYNGEE. The CDR3 is made up of 15 amino acids. DNA for the CDR3: TGTGCCAGCAGCGAGGGGGACGGGACCCATCAGCCCCAGCATTTT. It translates to CASSEGDGTHQPQHF. Full variable domain (rest looked up from reference TRBV9 and TRBJ1-5): DSGVTQTPKHLITATGQRVTLRCSPRSGDLSVYWYQQSLDQGLQFLIQYYNGEERAKGNILERFSAQQFPDLHSELNLSSLELGDSALYFCASSEGDGTHQPQHFGDGTRLSIL.

The V gene is TRBV29-1, the J gene TRBJ2-1; D call uncertain. The CDR3 is 11 amino acids. Looked up from germline, CDR1 is SQVTM and CDR2 is ANQGSEA. V lost 5 bases and J 4 bases, leaving 6 bases between the germline ends. CDR3 residues: CSVPKYNEQFF. Written as DNA, the CDR3 is TGCAGCGTTCCTAAATACAATGAGCAGTTCTTC.

The chain couples TRBV30 to TRBJ1-5; no definite D call. This CDR3 has 15 amino acids. The germline gives CDR1 GTSNPN, CDR2 SVGIG (reference sequence). Trimming took off 0 bases at V and 5 bases at J, with 14 bases between the two ends. The CDR3: CAWSVGPGSDQPQHF. Here the CDR3 DNA reads TGTGCCTGGAGTGTAGGCCCCGGGAGTGATCAGCCCCAGCATTTT.

This clonotype was counted a few times. The genes are TRBV9 and TRBJ1-2; the D gene is possibly TRBD1 (5 bases). The CDR3 runs 13 residues. Germline CDR1 SGDLS, CDR2 YYNGEE. With 4 bases removed from V and 2 bases from J, the gap between germline ends came to 9 bases. CDR3 coding DNA: TGTGCCAGCAGCCGTGAGGGGAACTATGGCTACACCTTC. This translates into CASSREGNYGYTF.

This clonotype was counted between two and nine times. J is TRBJ2-6 and V is TRBV10-3; no firm D call. Looked up from germline, CDR1 is ENHRY and CDR2 is SYGVKD. This CDR3 contains 14 residues. V lost 0 bases and J 12 bases, leaving 12 bases between the germline ends. CDR3 sequence: CAISESGSFGVLTF. The CDR3, as DNA: TGTGCCATCAGTGAGTCCGGATCTTTTGGCGTCCTGACTTTC.

This chain uses TRBV7-2 with TRBJ2-1; 9 nucleotides agree with TRBD2. V lost 5 bases and J lost 9; bases outside the gene matches: 5. The germline V gene has CDR1 SGHTA and CDR2 FQGNSA. CDR3 length: 13 amino acids. The chain's CDR3 is CASSGLASAEQFF. CDR3 bases: TGTGCCAGCAGCGGACTAGCGTCCGCTGAGCAGTTCTTC.

This clonotype was seen a handful of times. The chain employs TRBV6-6 and TRBJ1-5; D not certain. V was pared by 3 bases and J by 6 bases, with 12 bases between. Germline-derived CDR1 and CDR2 are MNHNY and SVGAGI (reference sequence). This CDR3 contains 14 residues. The CDR3 region has the DNA TGTGCCAGCAGTTATGGGGAGGAAGGTCAGCCCCAGCATTTT. This sequence encodes CASSYGEEGQPQHF.

This chain joins TRBV12-3 or TRBV12-4 and TRBJ2-4, with D hard to call. This CDR3 is built from 16 residues. V was pared by 5 bases and J by 0 bases, with 14 bases between. This chain's CDR3 is CASSALGLLAKNIQYF. The CDR3 nucleotides are TGTGCCAGCAGTGCCCTAGGGCTGCTAGCCAAAAACATTCAGTACTTC.

The genes are TRBV4-3 and TRBJ2-2; D gene ambiguous. The V gene's germline CDR1 is LGHNA and CDR2 YSLEER. Between the trimmed V and J ends, which lost 0 bases and 6 bases, there was a span of 5 bases. The CDR3 is 13 residues long. The CDR3 DNA sequence: TGCGCCAGCAGCCAAGATCGCCCCGGGGAGCTGTTTTTT. It specifies CASSQDRPGELFF.

This clonotype was seen a handful of times. The chain uses TRBV6-2 or TRBV6-3 and TRBJ2-1; tentatively, D is TRBD1 or TRBD2 (5 bases each). Trimming cost V 2 bases and J 8 bases, with 10 bases left between them. CDR3 length: 13 amino acids. The germline V gene has CDR1 MNHEY and CDR2 SVGEGT. Written as DNA, the CDR3 is TGTGCCAGCAGTTACGGGACCGGGGATGAGCAGTTCTTC. Amino acids: CASSYGTGDEQFF.

The chain couples TRBV20-1 to TRBJ2-7; D ambiguous. Germline loops: CDR1 DFQATT, CDR2 SNEGSKA (reference sequence). V was cut by 3 bases and J by 3 bases, with 9 bases left in between. This CDR3 has 12 residues. CDR3 residues: CSASAVVYEQYF. DNA for the CDR3: TGCAGTGCTAGCGCGGTTGTCTACGAGCAGTACTTC.

The genes are TRBV25-1 and TRBJ1-2; D ambiguous. The CDR3 runs to 15 residues. Germline CDR1 MGHDK, CDR2 SYGVNS. The V and J ends lost 0 bases and 0 bases respectively, with 8 bases between them. In nucleotides, the CDR3 is TGTGCCAGCAGTGAATATGGCCACACTAACTATGGCTACACCTTC. It yields the protein CASSEYGHTNYGYTF.

The gene calls are TRBV21-1 and TRBJ1-4. TRBV21-1 is annotated as a pseudogene. This CDR3 is built from 15 residues. CDR3 bases: TGTGCCAGCAGCAAAGAGGGCAGCTCTAATGAAAAACTGTTTTTT. It encodes CASSKEGSSNEKLFF.

As DNA, the CDR3 is TGTGCCAGCAGCCTACAACAAAGTAATCGGGAGACCCAGTACTTC. It specifies CASSLQQSNRETQYF. The chain couples TRBV7-2 to TRBJ2-5; D gene uncertain. The CDR3 is 15 residues long. The V end lost 5 bases, the J end lost 5 bases, and 18 bases lay between the germline ends. Germline loops: CDR1 SGHTA, CDR2 FQGNSA.